This T cell receptor beta chain emerged from a study of vaccination effects on CD4 cells after COVID-19. Generated by immunoSEQ multiplex PCR, the TCRdb table keeps only in-frame clones and is missing some. Here the sample spans tens of thousands of clones, about 81% being singletons. Antigen-specific CD4+ T cells expanded by the ViraFEST assay with viral peptide pools were then sequenced. Isolation of CD4+ T cells took place after less than 12 days of culture. A positive SARS-CoV-2 PCR test fell between March and December 2020. On this clone itself: The antigen remains unidentified.

The V and J ends lost 0 bases and 8 bases respectively, with 23 bases between them. Germline V gene sequence: CDR1 SGDLS, CDR2 YYNGEE. The CDR3 is made up of 17 amino acids. The receptor was derived from a human donor who had a prior SARS-CoV-2 infection. Here the sequenced sample was CD4+ T cells from PBMCs cultured with a peptide pool, taken before COVID-19 vaccination. V is TRBV9 and J is TRBJ1-2; no reliable D call. The CDR3 DNA sequence: TGTGCCAGCAGCGTAGCTGATGGGCCAGGCTCTTTTGGCGGCTACACCTTC. Residues: CASSVADGPGSFGGYTF.